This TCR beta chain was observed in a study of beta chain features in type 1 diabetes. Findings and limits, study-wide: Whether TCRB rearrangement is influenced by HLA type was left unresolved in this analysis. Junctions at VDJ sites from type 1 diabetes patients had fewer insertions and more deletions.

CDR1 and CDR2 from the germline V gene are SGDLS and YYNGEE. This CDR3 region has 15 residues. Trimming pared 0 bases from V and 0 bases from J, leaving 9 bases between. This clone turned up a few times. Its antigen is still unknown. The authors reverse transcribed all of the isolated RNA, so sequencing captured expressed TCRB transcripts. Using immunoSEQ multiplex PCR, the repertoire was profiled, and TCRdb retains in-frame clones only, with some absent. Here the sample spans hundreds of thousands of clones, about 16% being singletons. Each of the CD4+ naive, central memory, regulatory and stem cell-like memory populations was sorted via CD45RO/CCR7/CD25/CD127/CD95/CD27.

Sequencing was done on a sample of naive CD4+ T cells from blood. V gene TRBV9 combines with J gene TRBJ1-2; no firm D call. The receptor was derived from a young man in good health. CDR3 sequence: CASSVALDPNYGYTF. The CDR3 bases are TGTGCCAGCAGCGTAGCTCTGGATCCTAACTATGGCTACACCTTC.